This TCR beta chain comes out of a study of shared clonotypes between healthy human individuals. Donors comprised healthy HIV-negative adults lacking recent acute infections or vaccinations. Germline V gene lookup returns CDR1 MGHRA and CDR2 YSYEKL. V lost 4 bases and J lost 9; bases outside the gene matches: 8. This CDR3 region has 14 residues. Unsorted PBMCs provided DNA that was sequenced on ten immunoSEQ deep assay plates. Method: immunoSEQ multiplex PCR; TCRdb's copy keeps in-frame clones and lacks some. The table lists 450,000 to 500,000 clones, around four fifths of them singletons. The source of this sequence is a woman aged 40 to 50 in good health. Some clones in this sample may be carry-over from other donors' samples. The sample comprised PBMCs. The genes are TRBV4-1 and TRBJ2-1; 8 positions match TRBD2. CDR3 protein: CASSLFGGGGEQFF. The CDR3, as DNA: TGCGCCAGCAGCCTCTTCGGGGGGGGAGGTGAGCAGTTCTTC.